This is a list of T cell receptor beta chains from one sample in a study of blood T cell repertoires in COVID-19. The data were produced by immunoSEQ multiplex PCR, yet TCRdb's version contains in-frame clones alone and is incomplete. The table lists 55,000 to 65,000 clones, about 79% of them singletons. Sequences were obtained from peripheral blood. The receptor set was obtained from a woman in her fifties or sixties with acute or convalescent COVID-19. CDR3s include the opening cysteine and the closing phenylalanine or tryptophan. Only some rows state a clone size, as once, few, many or a class for expanded clones.

J gene: TRBJ1-2; CDR3 length: 13; clone size: NA; V gene: TRBV27; CDR3 protein: CASSIGASYGYTF
J gene: TRBJ2-2; CDR3 length: 15; clone size: NA; V gene: TRBV11-2; CDR3 protein: CASSWGRPNTGELFF
J gene: TRBJ2-2; CDR3 length: 15; clone size: NA; V gene: TRBV5-1; CDR3 protein: CASSSGGQNTGELFF
J gene: TRBJ2-7; CDR3 length: 15; clone size: NA; V gene: TRBV9; CDR3 protein: CASSVTPTGGYEQYF
J gene: TRBJ1-2; CDR3 length: 14; clone size: NA; V gene: TRBV6-5; CDR3 protein: CASRMGQTLYGYTF
J gene: TRBJ2-2; CDR3 length: 15; clone size: NA; V gene: TRBV4-1; CDR3 protein: CASSLGLLSTGELFF
J gene: TRBJ1-1; CDR3 length: 15; clone size: NA; V gene: TRBV11-2; CDR3 protein: CASSFPTGVGAEAFF
J gene: TRBJ1-5; CDR3 length: 15; clone size: NA; V gene: TRBV5-1; CDR3 protein: CASSLASGSNQPQHF
J gene: TRBJ1-5; CDR3 length: 15; clone size: once; V gene: TRBV7-9; CDR3 protein: CASSQGGGTNQPQHF
J gene: TRBJ2-1; CDR3 length: 17; clone size: NA; V gene: TRBV7-2; CDR3 protein: CASSLRLAGATYNEQFF
J gene: TRBJ2-3; CDR3 length: 16; clone size: NA; V gene: TRBV19; CDR3 protein: CASSIVTSGGPDTQYF
J gene: TRBJ2-2; CDR3 length: 21; clone size: NA; V gene: TRBV10-3; CDR3 protein: CAISDPTPGLAGHSNTGELFF
J gene: TRBJ1-1; CDR3 length: 14; clone size: NA; V gene: TRBV9; CDR3 protein: CASSPFPGWTEAFF
J gene: TRBJ2-3; CDR3 length: 14; clone size: NA; V gene: TRBV2; CDR3 protein: CASESGGTSDTQYF
J gene: TRBJ1-1; CDR3 length: 13; clone size: NA; V gene: TRBV6-5; CDR3 protein: CASSVDKNTEAFF